This entry features one TCR beta chain sequence. What it recognizes is unknown. Unique molecular identifiers were incorporated when the TCRbeta library was constructed. TCRdb re-called the PCR reads with MiXCR, one entry per CDR3 protein. The table shows about 300,000 distinct CDR3 sequences, with less than 9.5% occurring only once. This entry comes from a study of T-cell reconstitution after alpha-beta-depleted transplantation in children. General study results and limits: Expanded graft clones, several hundred of them, were reportedly the source of alpha-beta T cells about two months after transplant. T-cell counts and diversity at one year following transplant were attributed mainly to newly produced T cells.

The material sequenced was peripheral blood, taken 360 days after TCRalphabeta/CD19-depleted stem cell transplant. The sequence was collected from a female patient aged 2-9 years who had a stem cell transplant for Fanconi anemia, so the T cells may come from the graft donor.

The chain's CDR3 is CSARGRLAEYTDTQYF. As DNA, the CDR3 is TGCAGTGCTAGAGGTCGACTAGCGGAGTACACAGATACGCAGTATTTT. The J gene is TRBJ2-3, the V gene TRBV20-1; 9 bases line up with TRBD2. This CDR3 is 16 amino acids long. V lost 1 base to trimming and J lost 2 bases; unmatched junction nucleotides: 7. Germline loops: CDR1 DFQATT, CDR2 SNEGSKA (reference sequence).